A single sample gave rise to the 8 T cell receptor beta chains below, sequenced in a study of cytomegalovirus exposure and HLA in healthy donors. The PCR used 60 Vbeta and 13 Jbeta primers. Profiling relied on immunoSEQ multiplex PCR, and the TCRdb table lists in-frame clones only, not all of them. This table holds approximately 220,000 clones, 80% to 85% found once. Input material: PBMCs. These receptors all come from a boy younger than 10 in good health and CMV-seronegative.

The V call is TRBV27, the J call TRBJ2-1; TRBD2 agrees at 12 bases. The V gene's germline CDR1 is MNHEY and CDR2 SMNVEV (reference sequence). The CDR3 runs to 15 residues. V trimming: 6 bases; J trimming: 8 bases; junction bases outside the gene matches: 8. The CDR3 region has the DNA TGTGCCAGCAGCATAGGGACTAGCGGGCTGGATGAGCAGTTCTTC. Amino acid sequence: CASSIGTSGLDEQFF.

The table lists this clone with a count of one. V is TRBV30 and J is TRBJ2-2; no definite D call. V dropped 0 bases and J dropped 1 base, with 9 bases sitting between them. Germline V gene data show CDR1 as GTSNPN and CDR2 as SVGIG (reference sequence). The CDR3 has 15 amino acids. The CDR3 region has the DNA TGTGCCTGGAGTGTAAGGCTAGTGAACACCGGGGAGCTGTTTTTT. Translating gives CAWSVRLVNTGELFF.

The chain combines TRBV11-2 with TRBJ2-3; 7 positions match TRBD2. Unmatched junction bases numbered 12, after V lost 5 bases and J lost 1 base. The CDR3 runs to 17 residues. The germline V gene encodes CDR1 SGHAT and CDR2 FQNNGV. Here the CDR3 DNA reads TGTGCCAGCAGCCCCCAGTGGTGGGAGGGTGGCACAGATACGCAGTATTTT. As protein: CASSPQWWEGGTDTQYF. Full variable domain (remainder filled in from reference TRBV11-2 and TRBJ2-3): EAGVAQSPRYKIIEKRQSVAFWCNPISGHATLYWYQQILGQGPKLLIQFQNNGVVDDSQLPKDRFSAERLKGVDSTLKIQPAKLEDSAVYLCASSPQWWEGGTDTQYFGPGTRLTVL.

The gene calls are TRBV19 and TRBJ2-3; no firm D call. V was trimmed by 5 bases and J by 4 bases, leaving 7 bases between them. The length of the CDR3 is 12 residues. CDR1 is LNHDA, CDR2 SQIVND, per germline (reference sequence). The DNA of the CDR3 is TGTGCCAGTAGTTTCGGTTCAGATACGCAGTATTTT. Amino acid sequence: CASSFGSDTQYF.

The chain employs TRBV29-1 and TRBJ1-6; D not resolved. V lost 7 bases and J 7 bases, leaving 2 bases between the germline ends. Germline V gene sequence: CDR1 SQVTM, CDR2 ANQGSEA. This CDR3 contains 9 residues. CDR3 nucleotides: TGCAGCGCAAATTCACCCCTCCACTTT. Encoded protein: CSANSPLHF.

The chain employs TRBV27 and TRBJ2-1; tentatively, D is TRBD2 (5 bases). Germline V gives CDR1 MNHEY, CDR2 SMNVEV (reference sequence). The germline V and J ends were trimmed by 0 bases and 4 bases, with 13 bases remaining between them. This CDR3 spans 16 amino acids. CDR3 residues: CASSLSYGELYNEQFF. The DNA of the CDR3 is TGTGCCAGCAGTTTATCATACGGGGAACTATACAATGAGCAGTTCTTC.

V gene TRBV2 combines with J gene TRBJ2-7; 9 bases match TRBD1. Germline-derived CDR1 and CDR2 are SNHLY and FYNNEI. With V trimmed by 6 bases and J by 2 bases, 5 bases remained unmatched. CDR3 length: 14 residues. This CDR3 is CASRTGGIAYEQYF. The CDR3 DNA reads as TGTGCCAGCAGGACAGGGGGGATTGCCTACGAGCAGTACTTC.

The V call is TRBV6-5, the J call TRBJ1-5; possibly TRBD1 for D (6 bases). This CDR3 comprises 15 residues. Trimming left V 5 bases short and J 0 bases short, with 11 bases between. Germline V lookup: CDR1 MNHEY, CDR2 SVGAGI. The DNA of the CDR3 is TGTGCCAGCAGTACCGGGACATATAGCAATCAGCCCCAGCATTTT. Protein sequence: CASSTGTYSNQPQHF.